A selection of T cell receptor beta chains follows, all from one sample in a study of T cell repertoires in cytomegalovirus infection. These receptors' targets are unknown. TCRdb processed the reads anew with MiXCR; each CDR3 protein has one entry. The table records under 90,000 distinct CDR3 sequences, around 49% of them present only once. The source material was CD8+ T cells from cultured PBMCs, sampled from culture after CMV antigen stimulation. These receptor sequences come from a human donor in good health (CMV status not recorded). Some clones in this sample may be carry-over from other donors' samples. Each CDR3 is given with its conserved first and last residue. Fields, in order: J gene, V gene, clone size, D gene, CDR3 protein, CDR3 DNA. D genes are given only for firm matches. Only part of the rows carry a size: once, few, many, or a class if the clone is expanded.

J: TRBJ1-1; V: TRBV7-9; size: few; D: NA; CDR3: CASSHTLGTEAFF; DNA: TGTGCCAGCAGCCATACTTTAGGAACTGAAGCTTTCTTT
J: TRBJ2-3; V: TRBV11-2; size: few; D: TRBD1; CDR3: CASSTSGGRRDTQYF; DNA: TGTGCCAGCAGCACTTCAGGGGGTCGGAGAGATACGCAGTATTTT
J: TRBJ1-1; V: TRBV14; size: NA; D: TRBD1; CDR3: CASSQDRPPPGQGPMNTEAFF; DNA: TGTGCCAGCAGCCAGGATCGCCCCCCTCCGGGACAGGGACCTATGAACACTGAAGCTTTCTTT
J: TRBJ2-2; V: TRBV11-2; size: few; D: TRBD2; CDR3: CASSFPKGWGTSGIMKVAGELFF; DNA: TGTGCCAGCAGCTTCCCCAAGGGATGGGGGACTAGCGGGATCATGAAGGTAGCCGGGGAGCTGTTTTTT
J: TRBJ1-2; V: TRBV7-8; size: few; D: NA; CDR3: CASSPDTYGYTF; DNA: TGTGCCAGCAGCCCTGACACCTATGGCTACACCTTC
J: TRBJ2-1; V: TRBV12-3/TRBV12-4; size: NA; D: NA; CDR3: CASRGRLNTLIYNEQFF; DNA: TGTGCCAGCCGGGGGAGGTTAAATACACTTATTTACAATGAGCAGTTCTTC
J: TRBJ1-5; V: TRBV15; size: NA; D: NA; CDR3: CATSEPWVNQPQHF; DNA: TGTGCCACCAGCGAACCTTGGGTGAATCAGCCCCAGCATTTT
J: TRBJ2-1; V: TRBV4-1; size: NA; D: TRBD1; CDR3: CASSPHLTGGVYNEQFF; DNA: TGTGCCAGCAGCCCCCATCTGACAGGGGGAGTTTACAATGAGCAGTTCTTC
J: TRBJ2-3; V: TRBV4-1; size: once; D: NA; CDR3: CASRLRLYTDTQYF; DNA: TGCGCCAGCAGACTTCGTCTTTACACAGATACGCAGTATTTT
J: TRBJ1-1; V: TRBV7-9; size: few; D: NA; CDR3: CASSLVPPGRWTEAFF; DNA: TGTGCCAGCAGCTTAGTCCCGCCAGGACGTTGGACTGAAGCTTTCTTT
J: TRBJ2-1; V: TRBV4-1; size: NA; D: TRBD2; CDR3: CASSPPPASGYNEQFF; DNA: TGCGCCAGCAGCCCTCCCCCCGCTAGCGGGTACAATGAGCAGTTCTTC
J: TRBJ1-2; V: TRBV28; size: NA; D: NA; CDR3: CASSPPGAISGYTF; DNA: TGTGCCAGCAGTCCCCCGGGAGCAATCTCCGGCTACACCTTC
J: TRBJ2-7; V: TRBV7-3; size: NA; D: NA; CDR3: CASSPRVARGTEQYF; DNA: TGTGCCAGCAGCCCACGGGTGGCGAGGGGGACGGAGCAGTACTTC
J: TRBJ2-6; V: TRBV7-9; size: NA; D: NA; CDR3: CASSQGYARETPGANVLTF; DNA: TGTGCCAGCAGCCAGGGCTACGCCAGGGAAACTCCTGGGGCCAACGTCCTGACTTTC
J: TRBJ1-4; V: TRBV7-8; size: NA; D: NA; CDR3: CASRRGVEEKLFF; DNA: TGTGCCTCAAGGAGGGGCGTAGAAGAAAAACTGTTTTTT
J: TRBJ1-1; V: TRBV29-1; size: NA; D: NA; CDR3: CSVEKNTEAFF; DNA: TGCAGCGTTGAAAAGAATACTGAAGCTTTCTTT
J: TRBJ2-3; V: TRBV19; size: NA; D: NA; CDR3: CASSTSTDTQYF; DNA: TGTGCCAGTAGTACGAGCACAGATACGCAGTATTTT
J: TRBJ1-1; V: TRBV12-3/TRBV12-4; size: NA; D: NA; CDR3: CASSPSVDSLSAFF; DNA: TGTGCCAGCAGTCCCTCGGTCGACAGCCTCTCAGCTTTCTTT
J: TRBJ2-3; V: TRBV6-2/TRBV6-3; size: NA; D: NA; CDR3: CASSEVVGATTDTQYF; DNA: TGTGCCAGCAGTGAAGTAGTGGGGGCCACCACAGATACGCAGTATTTT
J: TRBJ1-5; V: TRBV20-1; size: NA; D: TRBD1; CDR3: CSAAAVEDRANQPQHF; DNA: TGCAGTGCTGCCGCCGTAGAGGACAGGGCAAATCAGCCCCAGCATTTT
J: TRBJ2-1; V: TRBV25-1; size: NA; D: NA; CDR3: CASSDRSSYNEQFF; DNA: TGTGCCAGCAGTGATAGGAGCTCCTACAATGAGCAGTTCTTC
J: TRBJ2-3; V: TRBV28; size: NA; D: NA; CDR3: CASSLDGQGRVSGGDTQYF; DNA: TGTGCCAGCAGTTTAGATGGACAGGGGAGAGTTTCGGGGGGGGATACGCAGTATTTT
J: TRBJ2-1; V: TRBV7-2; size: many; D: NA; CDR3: CASSPGGEFSSYNEQFF; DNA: TGTGCCAGCAGCCCCGGCGGGGAGTTTAGCTCCTACAATGAGCAGTTCTTC
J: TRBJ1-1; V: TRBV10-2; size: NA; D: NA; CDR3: CASSEPAGRLNTEAFF; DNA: TGCGCCAGCAGTGAGCCGGCGGGCAGACTGAACACTGAAGCTTTCTTT
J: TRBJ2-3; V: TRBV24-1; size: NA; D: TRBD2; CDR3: CATSVTSGSPDTQYF; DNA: TGTGCCACCAGTGTTACTAGCGGGAGCCCAGATACGCAGTATTTT
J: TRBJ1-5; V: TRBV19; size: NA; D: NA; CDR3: CASSPPLKGSNQPQHF; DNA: TGTGCCAGTAGCCCTCCCTTGAAGGGCAGCAATCAGCCCCAGCATTTT
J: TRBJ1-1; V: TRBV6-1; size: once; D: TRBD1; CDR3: CASSERTGLNTEAFF; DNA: TGTGCCAGCAGTGAACGGACAGGGTTGAACACTGAAGCTTTCTTT
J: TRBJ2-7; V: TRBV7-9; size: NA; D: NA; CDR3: CASSPGDSIYTIYEQYF; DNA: TGTGCCAGCAGCCCTGGTGATAGCATTTATACCATCTACGAGCAGTACTTC
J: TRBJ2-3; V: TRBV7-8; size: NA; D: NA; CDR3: CASSLASGGGTDTQYF; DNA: TGTGCCAGCAGCTTAGCGAGCGGAGGGGGCACAGATACGCAGTATTTT
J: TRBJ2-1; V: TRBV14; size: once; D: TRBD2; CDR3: CASSHPLAGGLNEQFF; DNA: TGTGCCAGCAGCCACCCCCTAGCGGGGGGTCTCAATGAGCAGTTCTTC
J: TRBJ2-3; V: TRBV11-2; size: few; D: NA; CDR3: CASSLKGGSSTDTQYF; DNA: TGTGCCAGCAGCTTAAAGGGGGGATCTAGCACAGATACGCAGTATTTT
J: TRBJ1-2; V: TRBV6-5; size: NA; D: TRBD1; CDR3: CASSPRDRGLLMDGYTF; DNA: TGTGCCAGCAGTCCCCGGGACAGGGGGCTCTTGATGGATGGCTACACCTTC
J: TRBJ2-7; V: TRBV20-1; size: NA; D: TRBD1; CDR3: CSASRTGGSYEQYF; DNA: TGCAGTGCTAGTAGGACAGGGGGCTCCTACGAGCAGTACTTC
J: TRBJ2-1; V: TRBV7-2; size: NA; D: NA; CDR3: CASSLGRRKFF; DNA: TGTGCCAGCAGCTTAGGTCGACGAAAGTTCTTC
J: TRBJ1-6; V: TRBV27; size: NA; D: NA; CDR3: CASTVHISYNSPLHF; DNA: TGTGCCAGCACCGTCCATATCTCCTATAATTCACCCCTCCACTTT
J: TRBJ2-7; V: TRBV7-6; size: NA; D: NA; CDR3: CASSIAYEQYF; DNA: TGTGCCAGCAGCATAGCCTACGAGCAGTACTTC
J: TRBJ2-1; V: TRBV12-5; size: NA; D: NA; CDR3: CASGLVRTESNNEQFF; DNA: TGTGCTAGTGGTTTGGTACGGACAGAGAGCAACAATGAGCAGTTCTTC
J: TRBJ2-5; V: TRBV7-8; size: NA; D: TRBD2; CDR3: CASSPEISGETQYF; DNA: TGTGCCAGCAGCCCCGAGATTAGCGGGGAGACCCAGTACTTC
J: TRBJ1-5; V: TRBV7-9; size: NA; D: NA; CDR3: CASSLAAGMRSVDNQPQHF; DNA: TGTGCCAGCAGCTTAGCGGCAGGGATGAGGTCCGTGGACAATCAGCCCCAGCATTTT
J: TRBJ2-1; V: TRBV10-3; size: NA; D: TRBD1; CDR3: CAIKGTGVVNEQFF; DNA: TGTGCCATCAAGGGGACAGGAGTAGTAAATGAGCAGTTCTTC
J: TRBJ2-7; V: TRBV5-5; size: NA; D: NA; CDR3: CASSPVTNEQYF; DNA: TGTGCCAGCAGCCCGGTTACCAACGAGCAGTACTTC
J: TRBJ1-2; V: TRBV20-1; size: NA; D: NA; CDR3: CSARDRPVTGDYGYTF; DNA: TGCAGTGCTAGAGATCGGCCGGTGACAGGCGATTATGGCTACACCTTC
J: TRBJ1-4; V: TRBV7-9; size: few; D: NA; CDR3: CASSSPETFEKLFF; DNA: TGTGCCAGCAGCTCCCCCGAGACCTTTGAAAAACTGTTTTTT
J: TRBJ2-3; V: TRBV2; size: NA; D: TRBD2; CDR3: CASSRLAGVADTQYF; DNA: TGTGCCAGCAGTCGACTAGCGGGAGTGGCAGATACGCAGTATTTT
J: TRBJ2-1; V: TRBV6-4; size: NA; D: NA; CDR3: CASSEEGGGSYNEQFF; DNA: TGTGCCAGCAGTGAAGAGGGAGGAGGCTCCTACAATGAGCAGTTCTTC
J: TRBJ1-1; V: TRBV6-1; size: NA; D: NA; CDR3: CASSEASYRAGDTEAFF; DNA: TGTGCCAGCAGTGAAGCCTCGTACAGGGCAGGGGACACTGAAGCTTTCTTT
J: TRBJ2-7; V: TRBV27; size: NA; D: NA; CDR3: CASSLQGGNEQYF; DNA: TGTGCCAGCAGTCTACAGGGAGGGAACGAGCAGTACTTC